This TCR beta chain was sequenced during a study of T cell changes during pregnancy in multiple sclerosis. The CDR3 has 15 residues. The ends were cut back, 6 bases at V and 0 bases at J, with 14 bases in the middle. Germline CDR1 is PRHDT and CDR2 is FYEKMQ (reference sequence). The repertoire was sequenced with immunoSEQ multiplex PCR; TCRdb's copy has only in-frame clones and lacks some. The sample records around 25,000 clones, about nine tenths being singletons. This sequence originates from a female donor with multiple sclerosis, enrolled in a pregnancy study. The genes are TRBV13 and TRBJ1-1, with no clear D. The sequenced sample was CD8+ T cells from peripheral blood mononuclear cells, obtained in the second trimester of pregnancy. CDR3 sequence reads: CASSSPRAMNTEAFF. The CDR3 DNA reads TGTGCCAGCAGTTCCCCGAGGGCGATGAACACTGAAGCTTTCTTT.